The clone carrying this T cell receptor (beta chain) was detected once. What it binds is unknown. The entry originates in a study of OX40 agonist ivuxolimab in advanced cancers. Study-wide context: The dose-escalation cohort was approximately 85% male, with a mean age of about 56 years, ranging about 23 to 90.

General study results and limits: Expanded clones tended on average to be more numerous among CD8+ T cells than CD4+. Dosing at 0.1 to 3.0 mg/kg was accompanied by clonal expansion of CD4+ and CD8+ blood T cells by week 6.

Repertoires were generated with immunoSEQ multiplex PCR, while TCRdb's copy carries only in-frame clones and drops some. The data show about 96,000 clones, less than 85% seen once. Trimming took 0 bases from V and 4 from J, leaving 12 bases between them. CDR1 and CDR2 (germline): MNHEY, SVGAGI. This CDR3 has 15 residues. The sequence was obtained from an adult with an advanced solid tumor such as melanoma, head and neck, liver or kidney cancer. Source: CD4+ or CD8+ T cells sorted from blood, taken in a trial of the OX40 agonist ivuxolimab. V and J are TRBV6-5 and TRBJ1-2, with D possibly being TRBD1 (5 bases). DNA for the CDR3: TGTGCCAGCAGTTACTCCACAGGAAGAGGCTATGGCTACACCTTC. As protein: CASSYSTGRGYGYTF.